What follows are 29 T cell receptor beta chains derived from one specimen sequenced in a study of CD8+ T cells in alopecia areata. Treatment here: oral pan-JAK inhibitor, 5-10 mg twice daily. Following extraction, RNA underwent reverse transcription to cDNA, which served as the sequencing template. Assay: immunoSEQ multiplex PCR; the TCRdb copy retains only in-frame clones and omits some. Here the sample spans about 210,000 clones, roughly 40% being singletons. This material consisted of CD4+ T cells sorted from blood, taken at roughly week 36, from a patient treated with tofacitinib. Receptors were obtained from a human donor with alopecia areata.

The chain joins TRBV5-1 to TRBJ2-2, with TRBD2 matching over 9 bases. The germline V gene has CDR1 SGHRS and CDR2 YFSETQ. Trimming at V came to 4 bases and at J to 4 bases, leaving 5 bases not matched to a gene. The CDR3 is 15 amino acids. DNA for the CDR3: TGCGCCAGCAGCCCCCGCGGGAGGGCCACCGGGGAGCTGTTTTTT. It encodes CASSPRGRATGELFF.

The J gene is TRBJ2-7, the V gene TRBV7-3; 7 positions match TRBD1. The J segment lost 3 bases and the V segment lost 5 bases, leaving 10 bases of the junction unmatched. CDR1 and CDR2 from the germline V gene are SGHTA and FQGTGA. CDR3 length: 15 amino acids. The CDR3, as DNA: TGTGCCAGCAGCCTGACCGGGACAGCCTACTACGAGCAGTACTTC. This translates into CASSLTGTAYYEQYF.

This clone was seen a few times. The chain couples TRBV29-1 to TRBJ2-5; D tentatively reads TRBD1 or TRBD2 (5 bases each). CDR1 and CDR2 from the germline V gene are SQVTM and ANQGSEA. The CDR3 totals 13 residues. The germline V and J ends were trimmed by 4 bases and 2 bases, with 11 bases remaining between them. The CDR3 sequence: CSVAQWGQETQYF. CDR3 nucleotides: TGCAGCGTTGCGCAGTGGGGGCAAGAGACCCAGTACTTC.

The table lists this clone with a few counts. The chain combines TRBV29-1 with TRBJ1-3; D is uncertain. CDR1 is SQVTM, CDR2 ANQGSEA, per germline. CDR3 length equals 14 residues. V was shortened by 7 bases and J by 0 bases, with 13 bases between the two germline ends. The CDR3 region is CSARGPNSGNTIYF. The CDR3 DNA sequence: TGCAGCGCTCGTGGGCCGAACTCTGGAAACACCATATATTTT.

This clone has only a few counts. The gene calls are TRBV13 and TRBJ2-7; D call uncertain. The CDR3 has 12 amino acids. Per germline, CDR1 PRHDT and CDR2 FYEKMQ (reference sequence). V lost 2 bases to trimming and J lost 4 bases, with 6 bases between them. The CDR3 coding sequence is TGTGCCAGCAGCTTATTCAGATACGAGCAGTACTTC. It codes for CASSLFRYEQYF.

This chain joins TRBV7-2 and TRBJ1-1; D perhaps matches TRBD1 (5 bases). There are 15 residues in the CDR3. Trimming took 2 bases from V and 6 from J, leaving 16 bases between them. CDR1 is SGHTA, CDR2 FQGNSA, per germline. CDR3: CASSLQGPGSSEAFF. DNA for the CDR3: TGTGCCAGCAGCTTACAGGGACCAGGGTCCTCTGAAGCTTTCTTT.

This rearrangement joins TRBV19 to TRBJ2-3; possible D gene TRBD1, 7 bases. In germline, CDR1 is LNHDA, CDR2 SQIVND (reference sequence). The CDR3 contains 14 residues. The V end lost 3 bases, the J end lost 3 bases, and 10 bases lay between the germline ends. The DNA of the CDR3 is TGTGCCAGTAGTATGGAGGGGGCGACAGATACGCAGTATTTT. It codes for CASSMEGATDTQYF.

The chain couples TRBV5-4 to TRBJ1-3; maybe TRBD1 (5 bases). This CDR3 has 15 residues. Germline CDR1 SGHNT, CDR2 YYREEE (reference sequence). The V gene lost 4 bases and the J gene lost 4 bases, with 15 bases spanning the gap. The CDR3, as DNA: TGTGCCAGCAGCCCGGACACCTTAGGGGGAAACACCATATATTTT. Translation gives CASSPDTLGGNTIYF.

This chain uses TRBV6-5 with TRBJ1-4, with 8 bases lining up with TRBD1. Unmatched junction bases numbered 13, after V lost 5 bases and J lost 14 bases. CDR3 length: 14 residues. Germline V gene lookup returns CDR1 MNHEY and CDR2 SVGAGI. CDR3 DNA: TGTGCCAGCAGTACCGGGACAGGAGTTCGTAGGCTGTTTTTT. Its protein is CASSTGTGVRRLFF.

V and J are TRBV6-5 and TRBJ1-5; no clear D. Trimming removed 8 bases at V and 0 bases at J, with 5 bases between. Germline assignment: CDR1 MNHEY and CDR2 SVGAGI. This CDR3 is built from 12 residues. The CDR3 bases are TGTGCCAGCGGGGTTAGCAATCAGCCCCAGCATTTT. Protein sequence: CASGVSNQPQHF.

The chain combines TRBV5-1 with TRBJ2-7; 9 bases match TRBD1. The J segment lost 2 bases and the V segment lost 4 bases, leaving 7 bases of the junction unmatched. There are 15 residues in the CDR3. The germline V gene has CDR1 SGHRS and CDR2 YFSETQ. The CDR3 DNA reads TGCGCCAGCAGCCCGGTCGGGACAGGGCCCTACGAGCAGTACTTC. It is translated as CASSPVGTGPYEQYF.

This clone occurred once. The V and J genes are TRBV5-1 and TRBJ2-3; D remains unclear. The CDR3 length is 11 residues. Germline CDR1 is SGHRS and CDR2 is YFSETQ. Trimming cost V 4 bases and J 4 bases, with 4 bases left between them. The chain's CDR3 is CASSQSDTQYF. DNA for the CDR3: TGCGCCAGCAGCCAGTCAGATACGCAGTATTTT. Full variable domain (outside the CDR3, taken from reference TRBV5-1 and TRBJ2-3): KAGVTQTPRYLIKTRGQQVTLSCSPISGHRSVSWYQQTPGQGLQFLFEYFSETQRNKGNFPGRFSGRQFSNSRSEMNVSTLELGDSALYLCASSQSDTQYFGPGTRLTVL.

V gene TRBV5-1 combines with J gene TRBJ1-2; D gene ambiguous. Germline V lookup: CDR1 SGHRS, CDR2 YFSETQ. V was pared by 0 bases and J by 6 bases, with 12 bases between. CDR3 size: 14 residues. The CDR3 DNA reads TGCGCCAGCAGCTTGGTTCCGGGTTCCAATGGCTACACCTTC. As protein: CASSLVPGSNGYTF.

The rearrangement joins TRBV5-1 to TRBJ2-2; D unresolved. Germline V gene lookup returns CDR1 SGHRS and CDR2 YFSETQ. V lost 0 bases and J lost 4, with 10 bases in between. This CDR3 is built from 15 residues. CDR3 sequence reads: CASSLAVVGTGELFF. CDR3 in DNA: TGCGCCAGCAGCTTGGCTGTGGTGGGCACCGGGGAGCTGTTTTTT.

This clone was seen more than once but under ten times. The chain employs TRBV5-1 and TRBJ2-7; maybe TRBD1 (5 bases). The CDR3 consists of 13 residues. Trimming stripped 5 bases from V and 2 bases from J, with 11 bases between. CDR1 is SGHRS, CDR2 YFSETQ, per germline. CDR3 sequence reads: CASRSSGTYEQYF. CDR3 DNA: TGCGCCAGCAGGTCTTCAGGGACCTACGAGCAGTACTTC.

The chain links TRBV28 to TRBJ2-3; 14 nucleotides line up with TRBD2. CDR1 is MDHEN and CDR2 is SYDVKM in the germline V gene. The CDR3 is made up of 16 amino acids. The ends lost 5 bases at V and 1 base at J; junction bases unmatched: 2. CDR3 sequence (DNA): TGTGCCAGCAGTCCGGGACTAGCGGGAGGCACAGATACGCAGTATTTT. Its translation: CASSPGLAGGTDTQYF.

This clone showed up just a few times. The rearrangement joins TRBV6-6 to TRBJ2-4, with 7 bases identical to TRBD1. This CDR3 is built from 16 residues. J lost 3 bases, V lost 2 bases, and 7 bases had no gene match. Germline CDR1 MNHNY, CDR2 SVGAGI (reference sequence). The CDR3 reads CASSYAGQDDKNIQYF. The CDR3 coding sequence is TGTGCCAGCAGTTACGCTGGACAGGACGACAAAAACATTCAGTACTTC.

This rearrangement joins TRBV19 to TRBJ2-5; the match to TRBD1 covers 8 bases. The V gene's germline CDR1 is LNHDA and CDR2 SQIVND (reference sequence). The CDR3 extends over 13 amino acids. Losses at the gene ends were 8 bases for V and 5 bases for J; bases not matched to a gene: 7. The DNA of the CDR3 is TGTGCCAGTGGGACAGGAGTTTTGGAGACCCAGTACTTC. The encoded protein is CASGTGVLETQYF.

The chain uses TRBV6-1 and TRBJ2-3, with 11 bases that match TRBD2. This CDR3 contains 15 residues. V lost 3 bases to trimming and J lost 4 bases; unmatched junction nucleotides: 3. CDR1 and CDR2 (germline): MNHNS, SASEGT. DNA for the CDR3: TGTGCCAGCAGTGAGCCGGGACTAGCGGCAGATACGCAGTATTTT. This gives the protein CASSEPGLAADTQYF.

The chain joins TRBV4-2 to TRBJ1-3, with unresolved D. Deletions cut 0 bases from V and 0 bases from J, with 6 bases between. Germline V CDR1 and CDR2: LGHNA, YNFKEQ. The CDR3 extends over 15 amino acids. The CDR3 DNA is TGTGCCAGCAGCCAAGAAGGCGTCTCTGGAAACACCATATATTTT. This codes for CASSQEGVSGNTIYF.

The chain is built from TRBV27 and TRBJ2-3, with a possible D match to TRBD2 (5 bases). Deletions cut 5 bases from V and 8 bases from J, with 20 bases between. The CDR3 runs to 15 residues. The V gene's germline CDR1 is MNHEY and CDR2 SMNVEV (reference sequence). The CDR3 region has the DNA TGTGCCAGCAGTCAGATCCGGACTGGAGTGTCTACGCAGTATTTT. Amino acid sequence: CASSQIRTGVSTQYF.

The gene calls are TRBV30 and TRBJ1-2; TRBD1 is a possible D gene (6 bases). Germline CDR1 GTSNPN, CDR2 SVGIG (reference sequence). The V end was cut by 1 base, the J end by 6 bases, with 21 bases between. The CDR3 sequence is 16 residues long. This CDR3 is CAWSAAFWQGTHGYTF. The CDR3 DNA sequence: TGTGCCTGGAGTGCCGCCTTTTGGCAGGGGACCCATGGCTACACCTTC. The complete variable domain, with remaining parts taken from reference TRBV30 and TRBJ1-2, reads SQTIHQWPATLVQPVGSPLSLECTVEGTSNPNLYWYRQAAGRGLQLLFYSVGIGQISSEVPQNLSASRPQDRQFILSSKKLLLSDSGFYLCAWSAAFWQGTHGYTFGSGTRLTVV.

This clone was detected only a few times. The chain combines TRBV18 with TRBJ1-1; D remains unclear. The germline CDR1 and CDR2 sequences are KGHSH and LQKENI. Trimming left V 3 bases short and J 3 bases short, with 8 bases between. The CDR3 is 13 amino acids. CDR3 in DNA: TGTGCCAGCTCACCTGCCCCTGACACTGAAGCTTTCTTT. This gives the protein CASSPAPDTEAFF. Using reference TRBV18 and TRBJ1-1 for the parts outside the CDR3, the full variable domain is NAGVMQNPRHLVRRRGQEARLRCSPMKGHSHVYWYRQLPEEGLKFMVYLQKENIIDESGMPKERFSAEFPKEGPSILRIQQVVRGDSAAYFCASSPAPDTEAFFGQGTRLTVV.

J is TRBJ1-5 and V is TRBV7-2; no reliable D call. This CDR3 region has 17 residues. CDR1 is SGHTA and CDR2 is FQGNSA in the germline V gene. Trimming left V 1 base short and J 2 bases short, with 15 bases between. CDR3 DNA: TGTGCCAGCAGCTTAGTGGCAACCCGGCGGGGCAATCAGCCCCAGCATTTT. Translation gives CASSLVATRRGNQPQHF.

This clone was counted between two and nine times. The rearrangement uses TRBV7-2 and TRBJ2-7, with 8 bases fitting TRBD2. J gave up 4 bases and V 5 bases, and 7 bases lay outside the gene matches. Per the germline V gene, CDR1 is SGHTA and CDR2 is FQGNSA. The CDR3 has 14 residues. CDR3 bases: TGTGCCAGCAGCCCAGTAGCGGGACCGTACGAGCAGTACTTC. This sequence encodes CASSPVAGPYEQYF.

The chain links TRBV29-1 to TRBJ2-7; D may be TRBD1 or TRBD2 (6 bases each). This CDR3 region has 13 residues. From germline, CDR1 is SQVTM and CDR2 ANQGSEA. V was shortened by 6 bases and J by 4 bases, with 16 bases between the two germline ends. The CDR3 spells CSVSKGGGYEQYF. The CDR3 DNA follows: TGCAGCGTGTCGAAGGGGGGCGGTTACGAGCAGTACTTC.

CDR3 sequence reads: CSVGADATNEKLFF. DNA of the CDR3: TGCAGCGTGGGGGCCGATGCAACTAATGAAAAACTGTTTTTT. This chain joins TRBV29-1 and TRBJ1-4, with D possibly being TRBD1 (6 bases). The germline V and J ends were trimmed by 6 bases and 0 bases, with 11 bases remaining between them. The CDR3 length is 14 residues. Per germline, CDR1 SQVTM and CDR2 ANQGSEA.

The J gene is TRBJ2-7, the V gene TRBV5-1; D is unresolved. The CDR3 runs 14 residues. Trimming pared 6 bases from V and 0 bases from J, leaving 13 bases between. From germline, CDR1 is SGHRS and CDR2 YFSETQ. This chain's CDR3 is CASNPGPSSYEQYF. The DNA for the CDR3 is TGCGCCAGCAACCCAGGTCCAAGCTCCTACGAGCAGTACTTC.

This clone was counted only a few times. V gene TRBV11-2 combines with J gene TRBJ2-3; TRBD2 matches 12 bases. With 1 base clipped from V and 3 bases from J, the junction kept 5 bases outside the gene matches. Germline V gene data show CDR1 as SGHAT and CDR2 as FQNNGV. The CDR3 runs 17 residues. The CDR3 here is CASSLGLAGVGTDTQYF. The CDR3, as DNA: TGTGCCAGCAGCTTAGGACTAGCGGGAGTCGGAACAGATACGCAGTATTTT.